This T cell receptor beta chain was identified during a study of CD8+ T cells in alopecia areata. General observations from the study: Sequencing of scalp samples also captures resident alphabeta T cells of normal skin. It was lesional scalp, especially alopecia totalis/universalis, that showed higher clonality than normal scalp.

In alopecia areata patients, both lesional scalp punch biopsies and peripheral blood were collected. Cell sorting was applied to PBMCs, and CD4+ and CD8+ T cells were collected. CDR3 length equals 14 residues. Germline-derived CDR1 and CDR2 are SEHNR and FQNEAQ (reference sequence). Trimming took 3 bases from V and 4 from J, leaving 12 bases between them. RNA was extracted and reverse transcribed into cDNA as the sequencing template. Assay used: immunoSEQ multiplex PCR; TCRdb lists only in-frame clones, some missing. The sample holds under 35,000 clones, about 74% seen once. In the case of this clone: Its antigen is as yet unknown.

This sequence was found in a human donor with alopecia areata. Material: NKG2D-low CD8+ T cells sorted from blood. The V gene is TRBV7-9, the J gene TRBJ1-1; a weak D match, TRBD1 (5 bases). The CDR3, as DNA: TGTGCCAGCAGCTTTGGAGGTGGGGGCACTGAAGCTTTCTTT. This encodes CASSFGGGGTEAFF.